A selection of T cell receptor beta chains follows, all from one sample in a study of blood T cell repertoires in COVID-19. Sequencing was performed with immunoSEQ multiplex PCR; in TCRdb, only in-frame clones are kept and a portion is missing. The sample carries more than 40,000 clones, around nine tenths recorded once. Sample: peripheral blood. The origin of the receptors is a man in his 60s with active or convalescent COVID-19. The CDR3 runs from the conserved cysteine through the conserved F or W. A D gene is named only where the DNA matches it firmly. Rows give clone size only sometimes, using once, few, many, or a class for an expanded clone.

cdr3_nt: TGTGCCTGGAGTAGGCCTTCCCCCTCGGGCTACGAGCAGTACTTC
cdr3_aa: CAWSRPSPSGYEQYF
clone_size: NA
j_call: TRBJ2-7
v_call: TRBV30
d_call: NA

cdr3_nt: TGTGCCTGGAGATTTCCGGAACAGGCTTACACAGATACGCAGTATTTT
cdr3_aa: CAWRFPEQAYTDTQYF
clone_size: NA
j_call: TRBJ2-3
v_call: TRBV30
d_call: NA

cdr3_nt: TGTGCCAGCAGGGCTCCCGGGACTAACTATGGCTACACCTTC
cdr3_aa: CASRAPGTNYGYTF
clone_size: NA
j_call: TRBJ1-2
v_call: TRBV6-5
d_call: NA

cdr3_nt: TGTGCCAGCAGCCCCGACAGAATCCCTGGAAACACCATATATTTT
cdr3_aa: CASSPDRIPGNTIYF
clone_size: NA
j_call: TRBJ1-3
v_call: TRBV3-1/TRBV3-2
d_call: NA

cdr3_nt: TGTGCCAGCAGCCAACCGGGACAGGTCTATAATTCACCCCTCCACTTT
cdr3_aa: CASSQPGQVYNSPLHF
clone_size: once
j_call: TRBJ1-6
v_call: TRBV14
d_call: TRBD1

cdr3_nt: TGTGCCAGCACCCAGGTCTACGAGCAGTACTTC
cdr3_aa: CASTQVYEQYF
clone_size: NA
j_call: TRBJ2-7
v_call: TRBV27
d_call: NA

cdr3_nt: TGTGCCAGCAGCGTTCGACTTTACAATGAGCAGTTCTTC
cdr3_aa: CASSVRLYNEQFF
clone_size: NA
j_call: TRBJ2-1
v_call: TRBV9
d_call: NA

cdr3_nt: TGTGCCAGCAGCCCCCCCGGGGGAGAGACCCAGTACTTC
cdr3_aa: CASSPPGGETQYF
clone_size: NA
j_call: TRBJ2-5
v_call: TRBV5-5
d_call: NA

cdr3_nt: TGTGCCAGCTCACTAATACAGGGGGCGACCTACGAGCAGTACTTC
cdr3_aa: CASSLIQGATYEQYF
clone_size: NA
j_call: TRBJ2-7
v_call: TRBV18
d_call: TRBD1

cdr3_nt: TGTGCCAGCAGCTCCCTTGGTAGTTTAGCCTACGAGCAGTACTTC
cdr3_aa: CASSSLGSLAYEQYF
clone_size: NA
j_call: TRBJ2-7
v_call: TRBV7-2
d_call: NA

cdr3_nt: TGTGCCAGCAGCCAAGTTCTGGGGCCCACCTACGAGCAGTACTTC
cdr3_aa: CASSQVLGPTYEQYF
clone_size: once
j_call: TRBJ2-7
v_call: TRBV4-2
d_call: NA

cdr3_nt: TGTGCCAGCAGCCAACCCTACCAAACGGGGATCCAGCCCCAGCATTTT
cdr3_aa: CASSQPYQTGIQPQHF
clone_size: NA
j_call: TRBJ1-5
v_call: TRBV4-2
d_call: NA

cdr3_nt: TGTGCCAGCAGCTTGGCGCAGGGGGAAGCTTTCTTT
cdr3_aa: CASSLAQGEAFF
clone_size: NA
j_call: TRBJ1-1
v_call: TRBV5-4
d_call: NA

cdr3_nt: TGTGCCAGCAGTACTCTGACAGGGATAGCTTTCTTT
cdr3_aa: CASSTLTGIAFF
clone_size: NA
j_call: TRBJ1-1
v_call: TRBV28
d_call: TRBD1

cdr3_nt: TGTGCCAGCAGTAAGGACAGTCACGAGCAGTACTTC
cdr3_aa: CASSKDSHEQYF
clone_size: NA
j_call: TRBJ2-7
v_call: TRBV7-8
d_call: NA

cdr3_nt: TGTGCCAGCAGCAAGACAGGGAGCCAGCCCCAGCATTTT
cdr3_aa: CASSKTGSQPQHF
clone_size: NA
j_call: TRBJ1-5
v_call: TRBV5-8
d_call: TRBD1

cdr3_nt: TGTGCCAGCAGCCCCCGACTAGCGGGGGGGCACGGGCCGATCTTC
cdr3_aa: CASSPRLAGGHGPIF
clone_size: few
j_call: TRBJ2-1
v_call: TRBV3-1/TRBV3-2
d_call: TRBD2

cdr3_nt: TGTGCCAGCTCGGGGACAGTGGGCACTGAAGCTTTCTTT
cdr3_aa: CASSGTVGTEAFF
clone_size: NA
j_call: TRBJ1-1
v_call: TRBV18
d_call: TRBD1

cdr3_nt: TGTGCCAGTCTGACAGAAATTAATTCACCCCTCCACTTT
cdr3_aa: CASLTEINSPLHF
clone_size: NA
j_call: TRBJ1-6
v_call: TRBV2
d_call: NA

cdr3_nt: TGCGCCAGCAGTCGAGACAGCACCTACGAGCAGTACTTC
cdr3_aa: CASSRDSTYEQYF
clone_size: NA
j_call: TRBJ2-7
v_call: TRBV5-1
d_call: NA

cdr3_nt: TGTGCCAGCAGCTTAGGACGGCGGGACTACGGCTACACCTTC
cdr3_aa: CASSLGRRDYGYTF
clone_size: NA
j_call: TRBJ1-2
v_call: TRBV7-2
d_call: NA

cdr3_nt: TGTGCCAGCTCACCGAACACAGGGGCCGTGAACACTGAAGCTTTCTTT
cdr3_aa: CASSPNTGAVNTEAFF
clone_size: NA
j_call: TRBJ1-1
v_call: TRBV18
d_call: TRBD1

cdr3_nt: TGTGCCATCAGTGACGGGACAGCGTATGGCTACACCTTC
cdr3_aa: CAISDGTAYGYTF
clone_size: once
j_call: TRBJ1-2
v_call: TRBV10-3
d_call: TRBD1

cdr3_nt: TGTGCCAGCAGCTTAGTTCTCACTGAAGCTTTCTTT
cdr3_aa: CASSLVLTEAFF
clone_size: NA
j_call: TRBJ1-1
v_call: TRBV7-9
d_call: NA

cdr3_nt: TGTGCCAGCAGCGTAGAGGGGATCAGTGAAAAACTGTTTTTT
cdr3_aa: CASSVEGISEKLFF
clone_size: NA
j_call: TRBJ1-4
v_call: TRBV9
d_call: NA

cdr3_nt: TGTGCCAGTAGTATGAGCGCAGGGGGCGTGAACACTGAAGCTTTCTTT
cdr3_aa: CASSMSAGGVNTEAFF
clone_size: NA
j_call: TRBJ1-1
v_call: TRBV19
d_call: TRBD1

cdr3_nt: TGTGCCAGTAGTCCTAGGGCAAGGGGCGAAAACATTCAGTACTTC
cdr3_aa: CASSPRARGENIQYF
clone_size: NA
j_call: TRBJ2-4
v_call: TRBV19
d_call: NA

cdr3_nt: TGTGCCAGCAGCCGTCAAAAAGGAGAACGTAACGGCTACACCTTC
cdr3_aa: CASSRQKGERNGYTF
clone_size: NA
j_call: TRBJ1-2
v_call: TRBV16
d_call: NA

cdr3_nt: TGTGCCAGCAGTTACAGGGGAGGGCAGCCCCAGCATTTT
cdr3_aa: CASSYRGGQPQHF
clone_size: NA
j_call: TRBJ1-5
v_call: TRBV6-2/TRBV6-3
d_call: NA

cdr3_nt: TGTGCCAGCAGCCCAACAGAGATTGAGCAGTTCTTC
cdr3_aa: CASSPTEIEQFF
clone_size: NA
j_call: TRBJ2-1
v_call: TRBV7-9
d_call: NA

cdr3_nt: TGCGCCAGCAGCACGACAGGGTTGGGCCAAGAGACCCAGTACTTC
cdr3_aa: CASSTTGLGQETQYF
clone_size: NA
j_call: TRBJ2-5
v_call: TRBV5-1
d_call: TRBD1

cdr3_nt: TGTGCCAGCAGCTTAGGCCCCGAGCTCTATGGCTACACCTTC
cdr3_aa: CASSLGPELYGYTF
clone_size: NA
j_call: TRBJ1-2
v_call: TRBV11-2
d_call: NA

cdr3_nt: TGTGCCAGTAGTATTTCGACAGGGGACACTGAAGCTTTCTTT
cdr3_aa: CASSISTGDTEAFF
clone_size: NA
j_call: TRBJ1-1
v_call: TRBV19
d_call: TRBD1

cdr3_nt: TGTGCCAGCAGCCGGACTAGCGGTAGCACAGATACGCAGTATTTT
cdr3_aa: CASSRTSGSTDTQYF
clone_size: NA
j_call: TRBJ2-3
v_call: TRBV7-2
d_call: TRBD2

cdr3_nt: TGTGCCACCAGTGAAACAGTCAATGAGCAGTTCTTC
cdr3_aa: CATSETVNEQFF
clone_size: NA
j_call: TRBJ2-1
v_call: TRBV24-1
d_call: NA

cdr3_nt: TGTGCCAGCAGCTTAGGCCGAGCCGCTTTGGAGGGCTACACCTTC
cdr3_aa: CASSLGRAALEGYTF
clone_size: once
j_call: TRBJ1-2
v_call: TRBV11-2
d_call: NA

cdr3_nt: TGTGCCAGCAGCTTAACGGGACAGGGGGCCTCTCCTGAAGCTTTCTTT
cdr3_aa: CASSLTGQGASPEAFF
clone_size: once
j_call: TRBJ1-1
v_call: TRBV7-3
d_call: TRBD1

cdr3_nt: TGTGCCAGCAGTTTTGGGGACAGGGGGTCCCCTCTCTACGAGCAGTACTTC
cdr3_aa: CASSFGDRGSPLYEQYF
clone_size: NA
j_call: TRBJ2-7
v_call: TRBV27
d_call: TRBD1

cdr3_nt: TGCGCCAGCAGTCAATACGGCCTAGCGCCGATCTACGAGCAGTACTTC
cdr3_aa: CASSQYGLAPIYEQYF
clone_size: NA
j_call: TRBJ2-7
v_call: TRBV23-1
d_call: NA

cdr3_nt: TGTGCCAGCAGCCCACCAGGGCTCGGTGAGCAGTTCTTC
cdr3_aa: CASSPPGLGEQFF
clone_size: NA
j_call: TRBJ2-1
v_call: TRBV3-1/TRBV3-2
d_call: NA